Listed below are T cell receptor beta chains from one sample, sequenced in a study of CD8 T cells in ankylosing spondylitis. TCRdb reprocessed the 5' RACE reads via MiXCR and lists one record per CDR3 protein. The sample has around 230,000 distinct CDR3 sequences, 8% to 9% seen once; the top ten hold 4.8%. Sequencing was carried out using blood, either unsorted or a sorted T cell fraction (not recorded which). The receptors were gathered from a female donor with ankylosing spondylitis or in good health (not recorded which). The CDR3 runs from the conserved cysteine through the conserved F or W. D genes are given only for firm matches. The size field is filled for only some rows; it gives once, few, many or a size class.

many	.	TRBV5-1	TRBJ1-2	TGCGCCAGCAGCCTGGATGTCGGGGGGAACTATGGCTACACCTTC	CASSLDVGGNYGYTF
few	TRBD2	TRBV5-6	TRBJ2-3	TGTGCCAGCAGCTTGCAGCTGACTAGCGGCGCCGGGAATACGCAGTATTTT	CASSLQLTSGAGNTQYF
many	.	TRBV4-3	TRBJ1-5	TGCGCCAGCAGCCAAGATCGTTTCCTGCTTGATCAGCCCCAGCATTTT	CASSQDRFLLDQPQHF
many	.	TRBV7-2	TRBJ1-2	TGTGCCAGCAGCTTAGGCTCAGTCCGTGGCTATGGCTACACCTTC	CASSLGSVRGYGYTF
few	TRBD2	TRBV7-9	TRBJ2-1	TGTGCCAGTCCGGGGGGGCGGGATCGGAACAATGAGCAGTTCTTC	CASPGGRDRNNEQFF
many	.	TRBV6-5	TRBJ2-7	TGTGCCAGCAGTTACAGGGCACGGCGTTACGAGCAGTACTTC	CASSYRARRYEQYF
many	.	TRBV29-1	TRBJ2-3	TGCAGCGGGTGGGGCGATACGCAGTATTTT	CSGWGDTQYF
many	TRBD1	TRBV27	TRBJ2-7	TGTGCCAGCAGTCGGACAGGGGGGCCCTACGAGCAGTACTTC	CASSRTGGPYEQYF
.	.	TRBV7-2	TRBJ1-2	TGTGCCAGCAGCTTAGTTCCCCAATCAGTCGGCTATGGCTACACCTTC	CASSLVPQSVGYGYTF
few	.	TRBV7-6	TRBJ2-5	TGTGCCAGCAGCTTAGCCGGGAGAGGGGGAGAGACCCAGTACTTC	CASSLAGRGGETQYF
many	.	TRBV20-1	TRBJ1-2	TGCAGTGCTAGAGTCAGTAACTATGGCTACACCTTC	CSARVSNYGYTF
many	TRBD2	TRBV20-1	TRBJ2-1	TGCAGTGCTGAGCGGGAGACGTCAAACAATGAGCAGTTCTTC	CSAERETSNNEQFF
many	.	TRBV7-2	TRBJ2-1	TGTGCCAGCAGCTCCAACCCGGACCTAGAGGGTAACTTC	CASSSNPDLEGNF
many	TRBD1	TRBV6-2/TRBV6-3	TRBJ1-5	TGTGCCAGCCGTCCGGGACAGGGGAATCAGCCCCAGCATTTT	CASRPGQGNQPQHF
many	TRBD2	TRBV28	TRBJ2-1	TGTGCCAGCAGTCGGACTAGCGGGCCCCTCAGGGAGCAGTTCTTC	CASSRTSGPLREQFF
many	TRBD1	TRBV15	TRBJ1-2	TGTGCCACCAGCAGGAGACGGGGACAGAGTAACTATGGCTACACCTTC	CATSRRRGQSNYGYTF
many	.	TRBV20-1	TRBJ2-4	TGCAGTGCTAGAGATCGGAGAAGGAGTTGGGGCAAAAACATTCAGTACTTC	CSARDRRRSWGKNIQYF
many	.	TRBV6-2/TRBV6-3	TRBJ2-1	TGTGCCAGCAGTTCCGGGCGGGGGCGCGGTCTACTGGGTCACAATGAGCAGTTCTTC	CASSSGRGRGLLGHNEQFF
.	.	TRBV4-3	TRBJ1-1	TGCGCCAGCAGCCCCAGTCCAGGGTTGAACACTGAAGCTTTCTTT	CASSPSPGLNTEAFF
many	TRBD2	TRBV20-1	TRBJ2-3	TGCAGTCGACTAGCGGGACAAACAGATACGCAGTATTTT	CSRLAGQTDTQYF
many	.	TRBV20-1	TRBJ1-1	TGCAGTGCTAGTAACGGAATGAACACTGAAGCTTTCTTT	CSASNGMNTEAFF
many	TRBD2	TRBV12-3/TRBV12-4	TRBJ2-2	TGTGCCAGCAGTCCTGACGGGACTAGGAACACCGGGGAGCTGTTTTTT	CASSPDGTRNTGELFF
many	TRBD2	TRBV5-1	TRBJ2-3	TGCGCCAGCAGCTCCTTAGCGGGACTCACAGATACGCAGTATTTT	CASSSLAGLTDTQYF
many	TRBD2	TRBV5-1	TRBJ2-1	TGCGCCAGAGACGGACTAGCGGGAACCGATGAGCAGTTCTTC	CARDGLAGTDEQFF
many	TRBD1	TRBV20-1	TRBJ2-1	TGCAGTGCTTCCGACAGGGGGATTGAGCAGTTCTTC	CSASDRGIEQFF
many	.	TRBV5-1	TRBJ2-7	TGCGCCAGCAGCTTGGGGGACTCGCAGTACTTC	CASSLGDSQYF
many	.	TRBV10-2	TRBJ2-1	TGCGCCAGCAGTGAGTCTTTAGCCAACCCTTACAATGAGCAGTTCTTC	CASSESLANPYNEQFF
many	.	TRBV7-2	TRBJ1-1	TGTGCCAGCAGCAGGATGAACACTGAAGCTTTCTTT	CASSRMNTEAFF
many	.	TRBV5-1	TRBJ2-1	TGCGCCAGCAGCTCTATTCCAAGGACTGGATATGATGAGCAGTTCTTC	CASSSIPRTGYDEQFF
many	TRBD1	TRBV28	TRBJ1-1	TGTGCCAGCAGTTTATTAGTCGACAGGGTCCTACCCACTGAAGCTTTCTTT	CASSLLVDRVLPTEAFF
many	TRBD2	TRBV15	TRBJ2-1	TGTGCCACCAGCAGGCGACTAGCGGACTACAATGAGCAGTTCTTC	CATSRRLADYNEQFF
.	.	TRBV7-2	TRBJ1-6	TGTGCCAGCAGCTTCTCAGTCAGGGCCCTTAATTCACCCCTCCACTTT	CASSFSVRALNSPLHF
many	.	TRBV12-3/TRBV12-4	TRBJ1-6	TGTGCCAGCAGTACCCATGGAAGCTCCTATAATTCACCCCTCCACTTT	CASSTHGSSYNSPLHF
many	.	TRBV7-6	TRBJ1-3	TGTGCCAGCAGCTTAGGGACGGCGAGCTCTGGAAACACCATATATTTT	CASSLGTASSGNTIYF
many	.	TRBV24-1	TRBJ2-1	TGTGCCACCAGTGATCCGAGGGACGGGAGCTCCTACAATGAGCAGTTCTTC	CATSDPRDGSSYNEQFF
many	TRBD2	TRBV5-1	TRBJ2-5	TGCGCCAGCAGCTTCGACTCACTAGCGGGAGATCAAGAGACCCAGTACTTC	CASSFDSLAGDQETQYF
many	.	TRBV5-1	TRBJ2-7	TGCGCCAGCAGCTTAACGGGCGCGTACGAGCAGTACTTC	CASSLTGAYEQYF
few	.	TRBV20-1	TRBJ1-2	TGCAGTGCTTCGGGCCAGAACGGGCCCAGCCACACCTTC	CSASGQNGPSHTF
.	.	TRBV5-1	TRBJ2-6	TGCGCCAGCACCCCAGTGAACTCTGGGGCCAACGTCCTGACTTTC	CASTPVNSGANVLTF
.	.	TRBV12-3/TRBV12-4	TRBJ1-2	TGTGCCAGCAGTACACAGGCGGGCGACTACACCTTC	CASSTQAGDYTF
many	.	TRBV20-1	TRBJ2-1	TGCAGTGCTAGGACGGGACTTGCGTACAATGAGCAGTTCTTC	CSARTGLAYNEQFF
many	.	TRBV3-1	TRBJ1-6	TGTGCCAGCAGCCAAGTGGCTTTCCCAGGGGACTCACCCCTCCACTTT	CASSQVAFPGDSPLHF
many	.	TRBV3-1	TRBJ2-7	TGTGCCAGCAGCCGACCCGAGCAGTACTTC	CASSRPEQYF
many	TRBD1	TRBV20-1	TRBJ1-4	TGCAGTGCGGACAGGGGCAATGAAAAACTGTTTTTT	CSADRGNEKLFF
.	.	TRBV12-3/TRBV12-4	TRBJ2-3	TGTGCCAGCACCCTAAGGGGGTTCACAGATACGCAGTATTTT	CASTLRGFTDTQYF
many	.	TRBV30	TRBJ1-5	TGTGCCTGGAGTAAATCAAGAGAACAGCCCCAGCATTTT	CAWSKSREQPQHF
few	TRBD2	TRBV29-1	TRBJ2-1	TGCAGCGTTGGATCTCGGCTAGCGGGAGCGGGCGAGCAGTTCTTC	CSVGSRLAGAGEQFF
few	.	TRBV27	TRBJ2-7	TGTGCCAGCAGTCCCGACCGGGCGGAGGACGAGCAGTACTTC	CASSPDRAEDEQYF
few	TRBD1	TRBV5-1	TRBJ2-2	TGCGCCAGCAGCTTACAGGGGTCGAACACCGGGGAGCTGTTTTTT	CASSLQGSNTGELFF
many	.	TRBV5-1	TRBJ2-7	TGCGCCAGCAGCTTGACAGGGAACTACGAGCAGTACTTC	CASSLTGNYEQYF
few	.	TRBV7-9	TRBJ1-2	TGTGCCAGCAGCTTAGACCTCGTAGGCTATGGCTACACCTTC	CASSLDLVGYGYTF
many	.	TRBV18	TRBJ2-5	TGTGCCAGCTCACCACTAGGAGGGAGTAGTCGGCAAGAGACCCAGTACTTC	CASSPLGGSSRQETQYF
few	TRBD2	TRBV5-6	TRBJ2-1	TGTGCCAGCAGCTTGCGAGCGGGAGCCGGTGGAAATGAGCAGTTCTTC	CASSLRAGAGGNEQFF
many	.	TRBV20-1	TRBJ2-1	TGCAGTGCTCCCCGGGGGCGGAGATACAATGAGCAGTTCTTC	CSAPRGRRYNEQFF
few	.	TRBV14	TRBJ2-7	TGTGCCAGCAGCCAAGATGGGGCAGGGTTACTCTACGAGCAGTACTTC	CASSQDGAGLLYEQYF
many	.	TRBV5-6	TRBJ2-1	TGTGCCAGCAGTTCGCAGCAGAGGAATGAGCAGTTCTTC	CASSSQQRNEQFF
many	.	TRBV14	TRBJ2-3	TGTGCCAGCAGCCGGAGAAGCACAGATACGCAGTATTTT	CASSRRSTDTQYF
many	.	TRBV29-1	TRBJ2-7	TGCACCATCAGTCCTGGGGGTGACGAGCAGTACTTC	CTISPGGDEQYF
many	TRBD1	TRBV9	TRBJ2-3	TGTGCCAGCAGCCCCAGGGACAGTAGAGGAGATACGCAGTATTTT	CASSPRDSRGDTQYF